These 19 T cell receptor beta chains were sequenced from one sample in a study of blood T cell repertoires in COVID-19. Data came from immunoSEQ multiplex PCR; TCRdb stores just in-frame clones and leaves some out. Among over 120,000 clones listed, about 90% were seen once. Material: peripheral blood. These receptors were taken from a man in his forties or fifties who had recovered from COVID-19.

This clone has a handful of counts. The chain recombines TRBV6-4 with TRBJ2-3; TRBD1 matches at 7 bases. V was clipped by 6 bases and J by 0 bases; unmatched bases: 6. The CDR3 consists of 15 residues. The germline V gene has CDR1 MRHNA and CDR2 SNTAGT. The CDR3 DNA follows: TGTGCCAGCAGCGAAACAGGGGAGAGCACAGATACGCAGTATTTT. It yields the protein CASSETGESTDTQYF.

The chain joins TRBV5-1 to TRBJ2-2; D is perhaps TRBD1 (6 bases). From germline, CDR1 is SGHRS and CDR2 YFSETQ. This CDR3 contains 15 residues. The ends were cut back, 4 bases at V and 2 bases at J, with 12 bases in the middle. CDR3 coding DNA: TGCGCCAGCAGCCCACAGGGAGAAAACACCGGGGAGCTGTTTTTT. It codes for CASSPQGENTGELFF. Filled out from reference TRBV5-1 and TRBJ2-2, the complete variable domain reads KAGVTQTPRYLIKTRGQQVTLSCSPISGHRSVSWYQQTPGQGLQFLFEYFSETQRNKGNFPGRFSGRQFSNSRSEMNVSTLELGDSALYLCASSPQGENTGELFFGEGSRLTVL.

V and J are TRBV3-1 (or the pseudogene TRBV3-2) and TRBJ2-7, with TRBD2 as a possible D gene (5 bases). This CDR3 region has 14 residues. Germline V gene lookup returns CDR1 LGHDT and CDR2 YNNKEL (reference sequence). The V end lost 1 base, the J end lost 6 bases, and 13 bases lay between the germline ends. The CDR3 here is CASSQGLSGIEQYF. The CDR3 region has the DNA TGTGCCAGCAGCCAAGGACTTTCCGGGATCGAGCAGTACTTC.

V is TRBV18 and J is TRBJ2-5; D is perhaps TRBD2 (6 bases). Trimming took 6 bases from V and 5 from J, leaving 13 bases between them. From germline, CDR1 is KGHSH and CDR2 LQKENI. This CDR3 is 13 amino acids long. This CDR3 is CASSGGGLETQYF. The DNA of the CDR3 is TGTGCCAGCTCTGGCGGAGGGCTCGAGACCCAGTACTTC.

The chain carries TRBV5-1 and TRBJ2-3; TRBD2 is a possible D gene (5 bases). V dropped 0 bases and J dropped 2 bases, with 10 bases sitting between them. Per germline, CDR1 SGHRS and CDR2 YFSETQ. This CDR3 region has 15 residues. Here the CDR3 DNA reads TGCGCCAGCAGCTTGGTTGGTAGCGCCACAGATACGCAGTATTTT. This codes for CASSLVGSATDTQYF.

The V gene is TRBV5-6, the J gene TRBJ2-7; 8 nucleotides match TRBD2. This CDR3 contains 13 residues. V was clipped by 4 bases and J by 3 bases; unmatched bases: 3. Germline assignment: CDR1 SGHDT and CDR2 YYEEEE. Here the CDR3 reads CASSPGGGYEQYF. The CDR3 DNA reads as TGTGCCAGCAGCCCGGGGGGGGGCTACGAGCAGTACTTC.

The chain combines TRBV6-5 with TRBJ1-4; D unclear. Germline V CDR1 and CDR2: MNHEY, SVGAGI. The CDR3 extends over 13 amino acids. V dropped 5 bases and J dropped 8 bases, with 12 bases sitting between them. In DNA, the CDR3 is TGTGCCAGCAGTCGGAGCACTTTCGAAAAACTGTTTTTT. Its translation is CASSRSTFEKLFF.

The chain links TRBV6-5 to TRBJ1-6; D is unclear. Per the germline V gene, CDR1 is MNHEY and CDR2 is SVGAGI. Trimming cost V 7 bases and J 4 bases, with 11 bases left between them. CDR3 size: 14 residues. CDR3 in DNA: TGTGCCAGCACTCAGGCCGCGTATAATTCACCCCTCCACTTT. As protein: CASTQAAYNSPLHF.

The CDR3 coding sequence is TGTGCCAGCAGCGTAGATGCAGACTATGGCTACACCTTC. This sequence encodes CASSVDADYGYTF. The J gene is TRBJ1-2, the V gene TRBV9; D is unresolved. V gave up 0 bases and J gave up 3 bases, with 6 bases separating them. This CDR3 comprises 13 residues. CDR1 and CDR2 from the germline V gene are SGDLS and YYNGEE.

This clone occurred once. The V and J genes are TRBV5-6 and TRBJ2-3; 8 bases match TRBD2. This CDR3 is built from 15 residues. CDR1 and CDR2 from the germline V gene are SGHDT and YYEEEE. The V segment lost 4 bases and the J segment 2 bases; nucleotides outside the gene matches: 6. The CDR3 bases are TGTGCCAGCAGCCCACTTAGCGGGGACACAGATACGCAGTATTTT. Encoded protein: CASSPLSGDTDTQYF.

V usage is TRBV10-3 and J usage is TRBJ1-2; D perhaps matches TRBD1 (5 bases). CDR1 and CDR2 from the germline V gene are ENHRY and SYGVKD. The V gene lost 9 bases and the J gene lost 1 base, with 15 bases spanning the gap. The CDR3 is made up of 14 amino acids. The CDR3 nucleotides are TGTGCCATTGCGGGGGGAGGGAATAACTATGGCTACACCTTC. Translated, it gives CAIAGGGNNYGYTF.

The chain links TRBV3-1 (or the pseudogene TRBV3-2) to TRBJ2-7, with D possibly matching TRBD1 (6 bases). Germline assignment: CDR1 LGHDT and CDR2 YNNKEL (reference sequence). Trimming pared 0 bases from V and 4 bases from J, leaving 16 bases between. CDR3 length equals 16 residues. CDR3 protein: CASSQDPGQGIYEQYF. Here the CDR3 DNA reads TGTGCCAGCAGCCAAGATCCGGGCCAGGGGATTTACGAGCAGTACTTC.

This clone was counted between two and nine times. The V and J genes are TRBV24-1 and TRBJ2-1, with a tentative D call TRBD1 (5 bases). The CDR3 extends over 15 amino acids. CDR1 and CDR2 (germline): KGHDR, SFDVKD. V lost 2 bases, J lost 6 bases, and 13 bases lay in between. CDR3 DNA: TGTGCCACCAGTGATTCAGGGTTCACTACCAATGAGCAGTTCTTC. Amino acids: CATSDSGFTTNEQFF.

V usage is TRBV2 and J usage is TRBJ2-2; 12 nucleotides align to TRBD1. The length of the CDR3 is 14 residues. CDR1 SNHLY and CDR2 FYNNEI come from the germline V gene. Germline trimming cut 9 bases from V and 5 bases from J; bases unmatched to any gene: 4. CDR3 nucleotides: TGTGCCAGGGGGGACAGGGGGCGGACCGGGGAGCTGTTTTTT. It translates to CARGDRGRTGELFF.

In its sample, this clone was seen a few times. This rearrangement joins TRBV18 to TRBJ2-3; D may be TRBD2 (6 bases). V was shortened by 1 base and J by 0 bases, with 14 bases between the two germline ends. The germline V gene encodes CDR1 KGHSH and CDR2 LQKENI. The CDR3 sequence is 17 residues long. The CDR3 sequence is CASSPRRAGTSTDTQYF. CDR3 in DNA: TGTGCCAGCTCACCACGCCGGGCAGGGACTAGCACAGATACGCAGTATTTT.

The chain is built from TRBV15 and TRBJ1-5; D gene unclear. V was cut by 7 bases and J by 1 base, with 11 bases left in between. CDR1 and CDR2 (germline): LNHNV, YYDKDF (reference sequence). The CDR3 sequence is 14 residues long. The CDR3 loop reads CATTDSLSNQPQHF. The CDR3 region has the DNA TGTGCCACCACCGACTCATTGAGCAATCAGCCCCAGCATTTT.

The chain couples TRBV30 to TRBJ2-1; 7 bases align to TRBD2. CDR3 size: 15 residues. After removal of 0 bases from V and 5 bases from J, the junction contained 7 bases not matched to a gene. Germline CDR1 and CDR2: GTSNPN and SVGIG (reference sequence). In DNA form, the CDR3 reads TGTGCCTGGAGTGTACAGTTGGCGGGGGACAATGAGCAGTTCTTC. Translation: CAWSVQLAGDNEQFF.

The chain has TRBV7-9 and TRBJ1-1; no definite D call. V lost 2 bases and J 5 bases, leaving 9 bases between the germline ends. The length of the CDR3 is 13 residues. CDR1 is SEHNR, CDR2 FQNEAQ, per germline (reference sequence). The CDR3 DNA is TGTGCCAGCAGCTTATGGGCTGGGACTGAAGCTTTCTTT. Its translation is CASSLWAGTEAFF.

The gene calls are TRBV6-6 and TRBJ2-1; no clear D. The CDR3 extends over 14 amino acids. V was trimmed by 4 bases and J by 10 bases, leaving 17 bases between them. Germline loops: CDR1 MNHNY, CDR2 SVGAGI (reference sequence). DNA for the CDR3: TGTGCCAGCAGTTCTGGCGGTAAAGTCGGGGAGCAGTTCTTC. It yields the protein CASSSGGKVGEQFF.